The 5 T cell receptor beta chains reported below all come from one sample, sequenced in a study of T cell responses to AZD1222 COVID-19 vaccine. Sequencing used immunoSEQ multiplex PCR; TCRdb keeps in-frame clones, though not all of them. The table shows about 73,000 clones, with 90% occurring only once. Sequencing was performed on peripheral blood, taken 28 days after the second AZD1222 dose. Receptors were obtained from an adult who received the AZD1222 COVID-19 vaccine.

V is TRBV19 and J is TRBJ1-2; D ambiguous. V dropped 5 bases and J dropped 8 bases, with 15 bases sitting between them. This CDR3 is built from 13 residues. Germline CDR1 is LNHDA and CDR2 is SQIVND (reference sequence). CDR3 bases: TGTGCCAGTAGTCCCCGCCTCGTGAGGGGCTACACCTTC. Translation gives CASSPRLVRGYTF.

The chain links TRBV6-2 or TRBV6-3 to TRBJ2-4; no definite D call. Per the germline V gene, CDR1 is MNHEY and CDR2 is SVGEGT. This CDR3 has 12 amino acids. Deletions cut 2 bases from V and 5 bases from J, with 4 bases between. This chain's CDR3 is CASSYQENIQYF. CDR3 nucleotide sequence: TGTGCCAGCAGTTACCAGGAAAACATTCAGTACTTC.

The rearrangement joins TRBV6-6 to TRBJ2-7, with 8 positions matching TRBD1. The germline gives CDR1 MNHNY, CDR2 SVGAGI (reference sequence). The CDR3 totals 15 residues. With V trimmed by 5 bases and J by 2 bases, 8 bases remained unmatched. This chain's CDR3 is CASSTGQGITYEQYF. The CDR3 DNA follows: TGTGCCAGCAGTACCGGACAGGGTATTACCTACGAGCAGTACTTC.

The genes are TRBV5-4 and TRBJ1-1; D unresolved. Germline V lookup: CDR1 SGHNT, CDR2 YYREEE (reference sequence). The CDR3 length is 14 residues. V lost 1 base and J 1 base, leaving 8 bases between the germline ends. CDR3 in DNA: TGTGCCAGCAGCTTGAACAGACAGAACACTGAAGCTTTCTTT. Its translation is CASSLNRQNTEAFF.

The rearrangement joins TRBV10-3 to TRBJ1-6, with 10 bases that match TRBD1. The V and J ends lost 11 bases and 9 bases, in that order; junction bases with no gene match: 13. The CDR3 covers 15 residues. Looked up from germline, CDR1 is ENHRY and CDR2 is SYGVKD. The CDR3 nucleotides are TGTGCCTCTCGAGGGGGGACAGGGGTTGGTTCACCCCTCCACTTT. It translates to CASRGGTGVGSPLHF.